Each of the 16 T cell receptor beta chains below was sequenced from the same sample in a study of shared clonotypes between healthy human individuals. Method: immunoSEQ multiplex PCR; TCRdb's copy keeps in-frame clones and lacks some. This table has about 870,000 clones, 92% appearing once. It was CD45RO-negative cells, positively selected for CCR7, that made up naive CD8 cells, with terminally differentiated effector memory CD45RA+ cells excluded. Sequencing was done on a sample of naive CD8+ T cells sorted from blood. The receptors were gathered from a man aged 30-40 years in good health.

The genes are TRBV11-2 and TRBJ2-3; D remains ambiguous. V gave up 6 bases and J gave up 4 bases, with 8 bases separating them. The CDR3 consists of 12 residues. CDR1 and CDR2 from the germline V gene are SGHAT and FQNNGV. The CDR3 spells CASSGGADTQYF. The CDR3 DNA is TGTGCCAGCAGTGGTGGGGCAGATACGCAGTATTTT.

The V and J genes are TRBV7-7 and TRBJ2-1, with D possibly matching TRBD2 (6 bases). Germline V gene sequence: CDR1 SSHAT, CDR2 FNYEAQ (reference sequence). This CDR3 has 14 residues. V was pared by 3 bases and J by 7 bases, with 13 bases between. The CDR3, as DNA: TGTGCCAGCAGCTTGGAGGGGTTTTGGAATGAGCAGTTCTTC. Protein product: CASSLEGFWNEQFF.

The CDR3 loop is CAWSVQRFTKVSTDTQYF. The CDR3 region has the DNA TGTGCCTGGAGTGTACAAAGGTTCACGAAAGTAAGCACAGATACGCAGTATTTT. The rearrangement uses TRBV30 and TRBJ2-3; D unresolved. V lost 0 bases and J 0 bases, leaving 19 bases between the germline ends. Germline-derived CDR1 and CDR2 are GTSNPN and SVGIG (reference sequence). The CDR3 runs 18 residues.

The V and J genes are TRBV28 and TRBJ1-2; 7 nucleotides agree with TRBD1. Germline V gene sequence: CDR1 MDHEN, CDR2 SYDVKM. CDR3 length equals 15 residues. V dropped 5 bases and J dropped 6; count of bases not matched to a gene: 12. The CDR3 DNA is TGTGCCAGCAGTCCCTGGACAGGCGCCGCCGATGGCTACACCTTC. It yields the protein CASSPWTGAADGYTF.

The chain is built from TRBV7-9 and TRBJ2-2; the match to TRBD2 covers 9 bases. Per germline, CDR1 SEHNR and CDR2 FQNEAQ (reference sequence). The ends lost 5 bases at V and 6 bases at J; junction bases unmatched: 7. CDR3 length: 15 amino acids. CDR3: CASSAGTSMSGELFF. The CDR3 region has the DNA TGTGCCAGCAGCGCCGGGACTAGCATGTCCGGGGAGCTGTTTTTT.

The rearrangement uses TRBV6-1 and TRBJ1-5; no clear D. The V gene's germline CDR1 is MNHNS and CDR2 SASEGT. Trimming took off 4 bases at V and 0 bases at J, with 10 bases between the two ends. The CDR3 is made up of 15 amino acids. The CDR3: CASSVAFDSNQPQHF. The CDR3, as DNA: TGTGCCAGCAGTGTAGCATTTGATAGCAATCAGCCCCAGCATTTT.

The chain links TRBV11-3 to TRBJ2-5; 9 nucleotides agree with TRBD2. V shed 3 bases and J 5 bases; nucleotides not matched to a gene: 4. The CDR3 totals 14 residues. The V gene's germline CDR1 is SGHNT and CDR2 YENEEA. The CDR3 loop is CASSLIAGDETQYF. The CDR3 DNA follows: TGTGCCAGCAGCTTGATAGCGGGAGACGAGACCCAGTACTTC.

This chain joins TRBV4-1 and TRBJ2-7; a weak D match, TRBD2 (6 bases). V was clipped by 0 bases and J by 5 bases, with 8 bases between them. This CDR3 has 13 amino acids. Germline V gene data show CDR1 as MGHRA and CDR2 as YSYEKL. As DNA, the CDR3 is TGCGCCAGCAGCCAAGATTGGGGGGACGAGCAGTACTTC. Translating it yields CASSQDWGDEQYF.

This chain links TRBV7-2 with TRBJ2-7; 9 bases are a match to TRBD1. CDR3 length: 16 amino acids. Unmatched junction bases numbered 7, after V lost 0 bases and J lost 4 bases. The germline CDR1 and CDR2 sequences are SGHTA and FQGNSA. CDR3 residues: CASSLASGTGWYEQYF. CDR3 DNA: TGTGCCAGCAGCTTAGCGTCCGGGACAGGGTGGTACGAGCAGTACTTC. The full variable domain, its missing parts supplied by reference TRBV7-2 and TRBJ2-7, is GAGVSQSPSNKVTEKGKDVELRCDPISGHTALYWYRQSLGQGLEFLIYFQGNSAPDKSGLPSDRFSAERTGGSVSTLTIQRTQQEDSAVYLCASSLASGTGWYEQYFGPGTRLTVT.

The rearrangement links TRBV30 to TRBJ2-1, with 13 nucleotides matching TRBD2. The CDR3 sequence is 19 residues long. Trimming removed 2 bases from V and 5 bases from J; junction bases left unmatched: 15. Germline CDR1 is GTSNPN and CDR2 is SVGIG (reference sequence). CDR3 protein: CAWSPYQTSGRIYDNEQFF. The CDR3 nucleotides read TGTGCCTGGAGTCCCTACCAGACTAGCGGGAGGATTTATGACAATGAGCAGTTCTTC.

The chain is built from TRBV6-1 and TRBJ1-1; no clear D gene. The V end was cut by 6 bases, the J end by 3 bases, with 14 bases between. CDR3 length equals 14 residues. Per the germline V gene, CDR1 is MNHNS and CDR2 is SASEGT. Here the CDR3 reads CASREGFWDTEAFF. The CDR3 DNA follows: TGTGCCAGCAGGGAGGGCTTTTGGGACACTGAAGCTTTCTTT.

V gene TRBV2 combines with J gene TRBJ2-2; the match to TRBD2 covers 10 bases. Germline CDR1 reads SNHLY; CDR2 reads FYNNEI. The CDR3 runs 17 residues. V lost 3 bases to trimming and J lost 5 bases; unmatched junction nucleotides: 9. The CDR3 DNA is TGTGCCAGCAGTGATGGTTCGTCTAGCGGGAGTACCGGGGAGCTGTTTTTT. Its protein product is CASSDGSSSGSTGELFF.

This clone has just one count. The chain employs TRBV7-2 and TRBJ1-1; TRBD1 matches 8 bases. CDR3 length: 19 amino acids. Germline loops: CDR1 SGHTA, CDR2 FQGNSA. V lost 5 bases, J lost 1 base, and 18 bases stayed unmatched. The CDR3 DNA follows: TGTGCCAGCAGCCTCATTTGGGAGACAGGGGCCGGTGGGAACACTGAAGCTTTCTTT. Translation gives CASSLIWETGAGGNTEAFF.

The chain employs TRBV27 and TRBJ2-7; no reliable D call. CDR1 and CDR2 from the germline V gene are MNHEY and SMNVEV (reference sequence). V lost 1 base and J 3 bases, leaving 13 bases between the germline ends. The CDR3 is 15 amino acids. The CDR3 DNA sequence: TGTGCCAGCAGTTTATTAGGTAGCTCAGGCTACGAGCAGTACTTC. Translating gives CASSLLGSSGYEQYF.

CDR3 nucleotides: TGTGCCACCCTGAACACCGGGGAGCTGTTTTTT. Translating gives CATLNTGELFF. The rearrangement uses TRBV27 and TRBJ2-2; no clear D gene. CDR3 size: 11 residues. V was cut by 10 bases and J by 1 base, with 4 bases left in between. CDR1 and CDR2 (germline): MNHEY, SMNVEV (reference sequence).

This chain uses TRBV5-1 with TRBJ2-7, with D unresolved. Germline V lookup: CDR1 SGHRS, CDR2 YFSETQ. Trimming removed 0 bases at V and 3 bases at J, with 16 bases between. The CDR3 runs to 16 residues. The DNA of the CDR3 is TGCGCCAGCAGCTTGGATGCAAGTACTTTAGGCTACGAGCAGTACTTC. Its protein product is CASSLDASTLGYEQYF.